One sample yielded the 14 T cell receptor beta chains listed below, sequenced in a study of long-term antiretroviral therapy in people with HIV. Survey-level resolution applied to immunoSEQ assay v3.0. Method: immunoSEQ multiplex PCR; TCRdb's copy keeps in-frame clones and lacks some. The profile shows about 28,000 clones, less than 85% of them singletons. The sample consisted of unsorted PBMCs, taken 0.3 years after starting antiretroviral therapy. These receptors were obtained from a man aged 35-49 years with HIV.

This clone showed up just once. The V and J genes are TRBV6-5 and TRBJ2-7; 7 positions match TRBD2. Germline CDR1 is MNHEY and CDR2 is SVGAGI. V shed 4 bases, J shed 5 bases, and the junction held 8 bases outside the gene matches. The CDR3 length is 14 residues. The CDR3 loop is CASSLSGEGNEQYF. CDR3 DNA: TGTGCCAGCAGTTTGTCGGGGGAGGGCAACGAGCAGTACTTC.

This clone was observed a single time. As DNA, the CDR3 is TGCGCCAGCAGTGAGTCGTTGACCACACGTGAGCAGTTCTTC. It encodes CASSESLTTREQFF. V and J are TRBV10-2 and TRBJ2-1; D is unclear. With 0 bases removed from V and 9 bases from J, the gap between germline ends came to 12 bases. Germline loops: CDR1 WSHSY, CDR2 SAAADI. The CDR3 totals 14 residues.

This clone turned up a few times. The chain joins TRBV4-3 to TRBJ2-7, with 8 bases matching TRBD1. V dropped 2 bases and J dropped 3; count of bases not matched to a gene: 3. This CDR3 is 14 amino acids long. The germline V gene has CDR1 LGHNA and CDR2 YSLEER. CDR3 bases: TGCGCCAGCAGCCAAAGAACAGGGGGCTACGAGCAGTACTTC. It is translated as CASSQRTGGYEQYF.

The V call is TRBV18, the J call TRBJ2-7, with D possibly TRBD1 on 7 matching bases. The CDR3 totals 16 residues. CDR1 is KGHSH and CDR2 is LQKENI in the germline V gene. With 0 bases removed from V and 3 bases from J, the gap between germline ends came to 15 bases. The CDR3 nucleotides read TGTGCCAGCTCACCACCGGCGGGACAGAGCTTCTACGAGCAGTACTTC. It codes for CASSPPAGQSFYEQYF.

The rearrangement links TRBV10-3 to TRBJ1-3; D perhaps matches TRBD1 (6 bases). Per the germline V gene, CDR1 is ENHRY and CDR2 is SYGVKD. V was shortened by 10 bases and J by 0 bases, with 22 bases between the two germline ends. The CDR3 extends over 17 amino acids. The CDR3 spells CATRRSGQQGSGNTIYF. CDR3 nucleotides: TGTGCCACCAGGCGTTCGGGTCAACAGGGCTCTGGAAACACCATATATTTT.

This clone has just a few counts. The chain employs TRBV7-9 and TRBJ1-4, with unresolved D. The ends were cut back, 5 bases at V and 4 bases at J, with 5 bases in the middle. There are 12 residues in the CDR3. Looked up from germline, CDR1 is SEHNR and CDR2 is FQNEAQ (reference sequence). The CDR3 is CASSASNEKLFF. The CDR3, as DNA: TGTGCCAGCAGCGCCAGTAATGAAAAACTGTTTTTT.

CDR3 residues: CASSLDGTVYGYTF. The DNA for the CDR3 is TGTGCCAGCAGCTTAGATGGGACAGTCTATGGCTACACCTTC. This chain connects TRBV11-2 to TRBJ1-2; TRBD1 agrees at 7 bases. Germline V lookup: CDR1 SGHAT, CDR2 FQNNGV. This CDR3 has 14 amino acids. V lost 0 bases to trimming and J lost 4 bases; unmatched junction nucleotides: 2.

This chain connects TRBV19 to TRBJ2-1; unclear D gene. Germline lookup yields CDR1 LNHDA and CDR2 SQIVND (reference sequence). The ends were cut back, 5 bases at V and 0 bases at J, with 14 bases in the middle. The CDR3 consists of 16 residues. In nucleotides, the CDR3 is TGTGCCAGTAGTTCCGACTTCCAAGGCTCCTACAATGAGCAGTTCTTC. Residues: CASSSDFQGSYNEQFF.

J is TRBJ1-5 and V is TRBV7-8, with D perhaps matching TRBD1 (5 bases). V lost 1 base and J 6 bases, leaving 13 bases between the germline ends. CDR3 size: 15 residues. Looked up from germline, CDR1 is SGHVS and CDR2 is FQNEAQ. CDR3 sequence (DNA): TGTGCCAGCAGCTTAGGTTACGGGGGTGGTCAGCCCCAGCATTTT. Its translation is CASSLGYGGGQPQHF. Using reference TRBV7-8 and TRBJ1-5 for the parts outside the CDR3, the full variable domain is GAGVSQSPRYKVAKRGQDVALRCDPISGHVSLFWYQQALGQGPEFLTYFQNEAQLDKSGLPSDRFFAERPEGSVSTLKIQRTQQEDSAVYLCASSLGYGGGQPQHFGDGTRLSIL.

V usage is TRBV9 and J usage is TRBJ2-1, with 10 bases lining up with TRBD2. The length of the CDR3 is 18 residues. V was pared by 0 bases and J by 6 bases, with 12 bases of the junction left unmatched. Germline values: CDR1 SGDLS, CDR2 YYNGEE. The CDR3: CASSVALAGGPEVNEQFF. In DNA form, the CDR3 reads TGTGCCAGCAGCGTAGCCTTAGCGGGGGGCCCGGAGGTCAATGAGCAGTTCTTC.

The gene calls are TRBV5-4 and TRBJ2-5, with D perhaps matching TRBD2 (7 bases). The J call may be faulty, since TRBJ2-7 better matches the DNA end. Looked up from germline, CDR1 is SGHNT and CDR2 is YYREEE (reference sequence). The length of the CDR3 is 13 residues. DNA for the CDR3: TGTGCCAGCAGCTTCGGGGGGCAGTACGAGCAGTACTTC. It codes for CASSFGGQYEQYF.

J is TRBJ2-5 and V is TRBV7-5; TRBD1 is taken as the D call from the table, unchecked against the DNA. TRBV7-5 is recorded as a pseudogene. The CDR3 length is 15 residues. Here the CDR3 DNA reads TGTGCCAGAAGCTTAAGTACGCCAGGGGGAGAGACCCAGTACTTC. Protein product: CARSLSTPGGETQYF.

V gene TRBV18 combines with J gene TRBJ2-6; D unclear. Germline-derived CDR1 and CDR2 are KGHSH and LQKENI. The CDR3 has 16 residues. Trimming removed 1 base from V and 1 base from J, with 8 bases in between. The DNA for the CDR3 is TGTGCCAGCTCACCACAAACTGGATCTGGGGCCAACGTCCTGACTTTC. Translated, it gives CASSPQTGSGANVLTF.

Of note for this clone: This CDR3 is also generated by other DNA sequences in the sample. The chain is built from TRBV11-3 and TRBJ1-1; D remains unclear. V lost 0 bases and J lost 0, with 2 bases in between. The length of the CDR3 is 13 residues. Germline CDR1 and CDR2: SGHNT and YENEEA. CDR3 amino acids: CASSLEVNTEAFF. As DNA, the CDR3 is TGTGCCAGCAGCTTAGAAGTGAACACTGAAGCTTTCTTT. Full variable domain (remainder filled in from reference TRBV11-3 and TRBJ1-1): EAGVVQSPRYKIIEKKQPVAFWCNPISGHNTLYWYLQNLGQGPELLIRYENEEAVDDSQLPKDRFSAERLKGVDSTLKIQPAELGDSAVYLCASSLEVNTEAFFGQGTRLTVV.